This T cell receptor (beta chain) was captured by sequencing in a study of blood T cells in healthy people across ages. In each sample, at least 6 million PBMCs were isolated. This CDR3 has 15 residues. CDR1 and CDR2 from the germline V gene are DFQATT and SNEGSKA (reference sequence). Study results and limitations: Researchers judged that diversity estimates from one million T cells fell short of true values. TCR beta diversity per million T cells fell roughly linearly with age. More naive CD4+ cells and higher diversity marked long-lived donors relative to aged donors.

To note about this clonotype: As yet, its antigen is unknown. Mismatch with germline at one junction end may stem from a read error.

The second PCR ran about 6 to 12 cycles with a sample-barcoded 5' primer and J-beta primers. TCRdb re-called the 5' RACE reads through MiXCR, storing one row per CDR3 protein. In the table there are about 670,000 distinct CDR3 sequences, 40% to 45% of which are singletons. The clonotype was recovered from an elderly man in good health. The sample taken for sequencing was blood. V gene TRBV20-1 combines with J gene TRBJ2-7, with 14 bases lining up with TRBD2. The CDR3 nucleotides read TGCAGTGCCAGAGGGACTAGCGGGAGAGGCTACGAGCAGTACTTC. It encodes CSARGTSGRGYEQYF.